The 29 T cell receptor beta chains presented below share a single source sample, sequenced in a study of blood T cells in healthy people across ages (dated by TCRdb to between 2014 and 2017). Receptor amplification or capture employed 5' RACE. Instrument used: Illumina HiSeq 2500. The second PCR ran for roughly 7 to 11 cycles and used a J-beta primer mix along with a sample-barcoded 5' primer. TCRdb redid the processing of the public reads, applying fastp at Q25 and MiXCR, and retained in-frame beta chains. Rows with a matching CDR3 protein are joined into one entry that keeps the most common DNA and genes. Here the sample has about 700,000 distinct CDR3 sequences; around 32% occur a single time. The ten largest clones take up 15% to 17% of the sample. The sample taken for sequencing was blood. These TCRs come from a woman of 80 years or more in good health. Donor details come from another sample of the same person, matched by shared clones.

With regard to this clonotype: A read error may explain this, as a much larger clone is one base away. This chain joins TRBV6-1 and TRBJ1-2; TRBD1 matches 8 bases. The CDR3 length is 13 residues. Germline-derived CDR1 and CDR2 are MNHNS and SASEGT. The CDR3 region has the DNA TGTGCCGGCAGTGCGGGACAGGTCTATGGCTACACCTTC. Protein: CAGSAGQVYGYTF.

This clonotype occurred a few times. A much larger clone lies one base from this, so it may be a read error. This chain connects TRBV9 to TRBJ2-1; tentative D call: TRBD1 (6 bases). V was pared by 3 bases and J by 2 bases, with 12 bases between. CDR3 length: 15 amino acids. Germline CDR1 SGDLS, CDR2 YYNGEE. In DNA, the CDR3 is TGTGCCAGCAGCGCGACAGGACATACCTACAATGAGCAGTTCTTC. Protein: CASSATGHTYNEQFF.

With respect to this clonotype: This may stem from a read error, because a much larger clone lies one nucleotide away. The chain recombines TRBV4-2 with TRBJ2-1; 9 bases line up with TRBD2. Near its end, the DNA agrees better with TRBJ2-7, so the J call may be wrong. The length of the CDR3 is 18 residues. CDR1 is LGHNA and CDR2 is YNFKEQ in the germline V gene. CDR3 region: CASSSEGISGGNYNEQYF. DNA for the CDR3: TGTGCCAGCAGCAGCGAGGGAATTAGCGGGGGTAATTACAATGAGCAGTACTTC.

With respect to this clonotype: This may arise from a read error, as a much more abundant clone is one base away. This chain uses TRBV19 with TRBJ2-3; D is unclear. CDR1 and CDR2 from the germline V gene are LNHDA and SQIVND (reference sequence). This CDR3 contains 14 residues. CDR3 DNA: TGTGCCAGTAGTATATCCCAGTACACAGATCCGCAGTATTTT. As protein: CASSISQYTDPQYF.

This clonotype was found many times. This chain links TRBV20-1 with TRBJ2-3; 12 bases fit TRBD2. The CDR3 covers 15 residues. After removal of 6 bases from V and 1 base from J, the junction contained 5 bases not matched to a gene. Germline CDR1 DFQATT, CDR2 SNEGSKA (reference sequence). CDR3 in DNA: TGCAGTGCGCAGACTAGCGGGGGAGGCACAGATACGCAGTATTTT. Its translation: CSAQTSGGGTDTQYF.

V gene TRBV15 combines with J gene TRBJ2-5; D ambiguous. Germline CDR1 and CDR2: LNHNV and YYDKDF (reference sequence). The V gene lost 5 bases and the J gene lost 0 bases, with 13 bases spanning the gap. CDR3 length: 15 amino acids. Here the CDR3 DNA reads TGTGCCACCAGCCCTGTGGCAGCCCACCAAGAGACCCAGTACTTC. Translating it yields CATSPVAAHQETQYF.

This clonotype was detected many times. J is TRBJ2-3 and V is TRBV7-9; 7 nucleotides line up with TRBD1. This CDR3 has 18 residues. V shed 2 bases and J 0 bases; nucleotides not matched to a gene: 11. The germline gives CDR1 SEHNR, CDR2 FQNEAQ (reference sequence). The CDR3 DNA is TGTGCCAGCAGCTTAAGGGACAGACAAACCGCTAGCACAGATACGCAGTATTTT. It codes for CASSLRDRQTASTDTQYF.

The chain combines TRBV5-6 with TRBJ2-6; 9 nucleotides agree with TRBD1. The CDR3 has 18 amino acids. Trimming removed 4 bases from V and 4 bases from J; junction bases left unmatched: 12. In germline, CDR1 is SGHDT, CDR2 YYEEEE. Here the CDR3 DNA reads TGTGCCAGCAGCCCGGAGGGGGACAGGGTGGGAGGGGCCAACGTCCTGACTTTC. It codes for CASSPEGDRVGGANVLTF.

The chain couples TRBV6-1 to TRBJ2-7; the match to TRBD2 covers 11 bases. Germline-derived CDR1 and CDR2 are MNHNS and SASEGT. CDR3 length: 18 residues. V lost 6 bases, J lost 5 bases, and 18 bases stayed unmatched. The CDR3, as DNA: TGTGCCAGCAGACCCCACAGTCCACAGGGACTAGCGGCCGACGAGCAGTACTTC. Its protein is CASRPHSPQGLAADEQYF.

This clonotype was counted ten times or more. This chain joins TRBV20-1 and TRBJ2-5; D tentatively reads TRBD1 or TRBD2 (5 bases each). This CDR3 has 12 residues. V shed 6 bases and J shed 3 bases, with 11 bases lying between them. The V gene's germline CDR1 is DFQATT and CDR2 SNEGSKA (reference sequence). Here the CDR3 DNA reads TGCAGTGCAGGGGAGAAGGAAGAGACCCAGTACTTC. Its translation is CSAGEKEETQYF.

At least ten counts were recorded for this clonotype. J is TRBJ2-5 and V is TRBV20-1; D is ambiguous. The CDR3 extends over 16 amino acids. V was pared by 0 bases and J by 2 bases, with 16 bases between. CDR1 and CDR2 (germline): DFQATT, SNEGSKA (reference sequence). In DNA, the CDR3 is TGCAGTGCTAGAGATGTCAGATCGGCGGTTCAAGAGACCCAGTACTTC. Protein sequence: CSARDVRSAVQETQYF.

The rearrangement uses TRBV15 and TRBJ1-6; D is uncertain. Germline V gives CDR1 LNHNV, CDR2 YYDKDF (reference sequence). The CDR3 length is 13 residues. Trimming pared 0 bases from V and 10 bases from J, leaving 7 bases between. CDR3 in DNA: TGTGCCACCAGCAGAGATTTCGGGTCACCCCTCCACTTT. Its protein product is CATSRDFGSPLHF.

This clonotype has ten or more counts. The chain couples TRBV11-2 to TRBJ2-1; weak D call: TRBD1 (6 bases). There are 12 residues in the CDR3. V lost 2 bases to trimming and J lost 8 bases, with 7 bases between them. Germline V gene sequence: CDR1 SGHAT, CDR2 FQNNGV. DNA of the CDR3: TGTGCCAGCAGCTTATACAGGGATGAGCAGTTCTTC. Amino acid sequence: CASSLYRDEQFF.

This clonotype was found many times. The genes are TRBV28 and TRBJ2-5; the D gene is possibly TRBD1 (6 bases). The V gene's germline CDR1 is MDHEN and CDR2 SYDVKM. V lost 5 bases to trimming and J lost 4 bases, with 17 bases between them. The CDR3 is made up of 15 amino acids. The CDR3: CASSGPRGGLETQYF. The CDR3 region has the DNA TGTGCCAGCAGTGGGCCGCGAGGGGGTCTAGAGACCCAGTACTTC.

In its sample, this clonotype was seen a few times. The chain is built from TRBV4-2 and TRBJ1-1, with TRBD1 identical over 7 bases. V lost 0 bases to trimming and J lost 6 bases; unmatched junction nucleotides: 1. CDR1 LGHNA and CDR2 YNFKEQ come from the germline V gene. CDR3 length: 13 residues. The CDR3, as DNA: TGTGCCAGCAGCCAAGAAGGGACAGCTGAAGCTTTCTTT. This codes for CASSQEGTAEAFF.

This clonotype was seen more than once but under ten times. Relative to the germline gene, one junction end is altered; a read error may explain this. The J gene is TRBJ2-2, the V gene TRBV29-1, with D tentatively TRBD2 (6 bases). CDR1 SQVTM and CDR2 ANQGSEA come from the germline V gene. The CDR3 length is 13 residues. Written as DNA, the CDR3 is TGCAGCGTTGACTACAGAAAGGGCGGGGAGCGGTTTTTT. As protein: CSVDYRKGGERFF.

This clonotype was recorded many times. DNA for the CDR3: TGTGCCATTCGGGACAGTGGGAAAGAGACCCAGTACTTC. Protein product: CAIRDSGKETQYF. This chain uses TRBV6-2 or TRBV6-3 with TRBJ2-5; 7 bases are a match to TRBD1. Germline CDR1 reads MNHEY; CDR2 reads SVGEGT. This CDR3 contains 13 residues. V shed 10 bases and J 3 bases; nucleotides not matched to a gene: 8.

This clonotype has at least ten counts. Here the CDR3 DNA reads TGCGCCAGCAGCTTCTTCCCCCTCCCAGATACGCAGTATTTT. This encodes CASSFFPLPDTQYF. The chain employs TRBV5-1 and TRBJ2-3; no firm D call. Per the germline V gene, CDR1 is SGHRS and CDR2 is YFSETQ. This CDR3 region has 14 residues. Between the trimmed V and J ends, which lost 2 bases and 4 bases, there was a span of 11 bases.

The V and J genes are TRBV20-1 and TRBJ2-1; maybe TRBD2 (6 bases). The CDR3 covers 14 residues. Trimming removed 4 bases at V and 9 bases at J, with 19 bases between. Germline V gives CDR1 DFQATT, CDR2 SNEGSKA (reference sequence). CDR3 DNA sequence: TGCAGTGCTATGGGGACTGATGGGTACGGTGAGCAGTTCTTC. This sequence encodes CSAMGTDGYGEQFF.

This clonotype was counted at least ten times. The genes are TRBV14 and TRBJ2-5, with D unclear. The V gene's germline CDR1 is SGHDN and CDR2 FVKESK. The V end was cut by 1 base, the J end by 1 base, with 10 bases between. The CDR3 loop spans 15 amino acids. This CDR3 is CASSQGVKRQETQYF. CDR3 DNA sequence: TGTGCCAGCAGCCAAGGGGTTAAGCGCCAAGAGACCCAGTACTTC.

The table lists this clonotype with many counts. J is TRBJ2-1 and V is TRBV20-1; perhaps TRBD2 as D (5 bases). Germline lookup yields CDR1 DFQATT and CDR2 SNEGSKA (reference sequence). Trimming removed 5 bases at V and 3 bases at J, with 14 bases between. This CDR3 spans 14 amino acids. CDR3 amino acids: CSAPGAGGYNEQFF. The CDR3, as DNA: TGCAGTGCTCCTGGCGCGGGCGGCTACAATGAGCAGTTCTTC.

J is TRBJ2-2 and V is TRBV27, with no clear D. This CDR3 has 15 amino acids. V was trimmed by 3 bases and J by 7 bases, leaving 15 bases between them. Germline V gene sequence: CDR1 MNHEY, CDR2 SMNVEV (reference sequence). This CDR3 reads CASSFTPALVGELFF. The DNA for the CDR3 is TGTGCCAGCAGTTTCACGCCCGCGTTGGTCGGGGAGCTGTTTTTT.

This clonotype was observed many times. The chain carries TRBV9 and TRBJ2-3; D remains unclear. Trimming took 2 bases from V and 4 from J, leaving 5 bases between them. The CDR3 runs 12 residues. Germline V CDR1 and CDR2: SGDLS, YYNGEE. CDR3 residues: CASSVPSDTQYF. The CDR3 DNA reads TGTGCCAGCAGCGTCCCATCAGATACGCAGTATTTT.

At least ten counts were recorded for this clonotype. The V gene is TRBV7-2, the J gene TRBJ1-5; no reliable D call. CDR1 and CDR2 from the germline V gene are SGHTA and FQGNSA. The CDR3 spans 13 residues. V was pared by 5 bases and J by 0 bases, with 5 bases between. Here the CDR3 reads CASSRVSNQPQHF. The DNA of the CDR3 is TGTGCCAGCAGCAGGGTTAGCAATCAGCCCCAGCATTTT.

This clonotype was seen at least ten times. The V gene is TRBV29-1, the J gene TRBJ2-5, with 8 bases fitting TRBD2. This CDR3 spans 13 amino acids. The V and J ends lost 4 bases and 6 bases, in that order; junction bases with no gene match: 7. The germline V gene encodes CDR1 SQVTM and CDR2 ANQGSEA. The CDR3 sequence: CSVVFGGAKTQYF. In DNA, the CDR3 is TGCAGCGTTGTCTTCGGGGGGGCCAAGACCCAGTACTTC.

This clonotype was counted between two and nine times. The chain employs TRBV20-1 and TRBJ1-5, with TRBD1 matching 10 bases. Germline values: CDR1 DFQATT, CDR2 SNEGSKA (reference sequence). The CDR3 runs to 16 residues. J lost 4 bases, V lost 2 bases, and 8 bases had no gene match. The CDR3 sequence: CSARNPGQGLNQPQHF. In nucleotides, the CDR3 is TGCAGTGCTAGAAACCCGGGACAGGGGCTAAATCAGCCCCAGCATTTT.

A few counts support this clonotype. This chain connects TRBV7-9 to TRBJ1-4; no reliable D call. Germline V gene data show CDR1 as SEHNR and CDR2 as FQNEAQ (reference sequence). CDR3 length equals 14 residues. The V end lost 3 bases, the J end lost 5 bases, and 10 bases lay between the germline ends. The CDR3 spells CASSFWGMNEKLFF. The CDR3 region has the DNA TGTGCCAGCAGCTTCTGGGGTATGAATGAAAAACTGTTTTTT.

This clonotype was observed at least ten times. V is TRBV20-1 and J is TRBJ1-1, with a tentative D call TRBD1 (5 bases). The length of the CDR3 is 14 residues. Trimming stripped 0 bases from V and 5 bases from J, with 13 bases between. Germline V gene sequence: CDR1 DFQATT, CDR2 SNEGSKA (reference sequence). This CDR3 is CSARDLAGRTEAFF. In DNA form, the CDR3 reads TGCAGTGCTAGAGATCTGGCAGGGAGGACTGAAGCTTTCTTT.

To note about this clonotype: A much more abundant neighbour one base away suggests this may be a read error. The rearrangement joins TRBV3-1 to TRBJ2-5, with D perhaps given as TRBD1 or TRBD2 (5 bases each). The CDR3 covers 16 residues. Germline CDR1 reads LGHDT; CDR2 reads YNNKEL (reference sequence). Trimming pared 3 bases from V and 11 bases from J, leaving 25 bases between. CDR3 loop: CASSHPSGTTNNEQYF. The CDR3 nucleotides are TGTGCCAGCAGCCATCCCTCCGGGACGACCAACAATGAGCAGTACTTC.